This T cell receptor (beta chain) appears in the sequencing data of a study of T cell responses to AZD1222 COVID-19 vaccine. Study outcomes and limitations: Clonal diversity was possibly underestimated; the donors were predominantly white British and more often female.

Assay: immunoSEQ multiplex PCR; the TCRdb copy retains only in-frame clones and omits some. The sample includes around 140,000 clones, 90% to 95% of them seen just once. Turning to this clone: What it binds is unknown.

This CDR3 region has 15 residues. Looked up from germline, CDR1 is LGHNA and CDR2 is YNFKEQ. The V end lost 0 bases, the J end lost 9 bases, and 12 bases lay between the germline ends. This rearrangement joins TRBV4-2 to TRBJ1-6; no reliable D call. Sequenced material: peripheral blood, taken on day 0 of MenACWY control vaccination. The receptor comes from an adult in good health. This CDR3 is CASSQDWGRISPLHF. CDR3 sequence (DNA): TGTGCCAGCAGCCAAGATTGGGGAAGGATTTCACCCCTCCACTTT.